This section outlines one T cell receptor beta chain sequence together with its context. V shed 0 bases, J shed 9 bases, and the junction held 4 bases outside the gene matches. Germline values: CDR1 SGHRS, CDR2 YFSETQ. This CDR3 region has 15 residues. Original processing notes: Amplified reference gene primers provided the basis for estimating nucleated cell counts. Here immunoSEQ multiplex PCR was the method, and the copy in TCRdb shows in-frame clones only, minus some. Clone size and the V and J calls come from that table; the DNA yielded D and trimming. The profile covers 250,000 to 300,000 clones, with around 89% appearing a single time and about 4.6% taken by the ten largest. The record originates from a study of blood T cell repertoires in COVID-19. Overall study: Italy, Spain and the United States were the sources of the convalescent and acute COVID-19 samples. The cDNA or gDNA used as material had been derived from T cells, B-cell-depleted T cells, or PBMCs.

The receptor comes from a man in his forties or fifties with acute or convalescent COVID-19. The chain employs TRBV5-1 and TRBJ1-6; 9 nucleotides match TRBD1. The sample consisted of peripheral blood. The CDR3 sequence: CASSLVGQGASPLHF. The CDR3 DNA sequence: TGCGCCAGCAGCTTGGTGGGACAGGGCGCTTCACCCCTCCACTTT.